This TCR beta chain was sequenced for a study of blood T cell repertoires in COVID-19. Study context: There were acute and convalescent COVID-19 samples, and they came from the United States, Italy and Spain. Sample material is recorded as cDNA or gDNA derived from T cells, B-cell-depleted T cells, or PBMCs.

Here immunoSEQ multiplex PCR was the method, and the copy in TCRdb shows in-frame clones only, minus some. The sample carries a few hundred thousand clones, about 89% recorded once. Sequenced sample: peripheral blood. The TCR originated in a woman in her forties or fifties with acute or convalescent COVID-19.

As DNA, the CDR3 is TGCAGCGTACAGGGGGCCTATAGCTCCTACAATGAGCAGTTCTTC. Amino acid sequence: CSVQGAYSSYNEQFF. The rearrangement joins TRBV29-1 to TRBJ2-1, with 9 bases fitting TRBD1. This CDR3 region has 15 residues. Per germline, CDR1 SQVTM and CDR2 ANQGSEA. V was clipped by 6 bases and J by 0 bases; unmatched bases: 6.